The clone carrying this TCR beta chain has just a few counts. These data are taken from a study of T cell responses to AZD1222 COVID-19 vaccine. Generated by immunoSEQ multiplex PCR, the TCRdb table keeps only in-frame clones and is missing some. This table has 180,000 or so clones, approximately 95% appearing once. The sample here was peripheral blood, taken on day 0 of AZD1222 vaccination. The receptor was isolated from an adult in good health.

This CDR3 is CSASGQGYGYTF. Here the CDR3 DNA reads TGCAGCGCCTCGGGACAGGGGTATGGCTACACCTTC. This chain connects TRBV29-1 to TRBJ1-2; 10 bases agree with TRBD1. The germline V gene has CDR1 SQVTM and CDR2 ANQGSEA. The CDR3 covers 12 residues. With 7 bases clipped from V and 5 bases from J, the junction kept 4 bases outside the gene matches.